This is a list of T cell receptor beta chains from one sample in a study of T cell responses to AZD1222 COVID-19 vaccine. Sequenced by immunoSEQ multiplex PCR; TCRdb stores in-frame clones only, minus some. The table shows over 120,000 clones, with roughly 85% occurring only once. The source material was peripheral blood, sampled on day 0 of AZD1222 vaccination. The receptors here all came from an adult in good health. The CDR3 runs from the conserved cysteine through the conserved F or W. The D gene is left open where the match is weak. Size is omitted from some rows. Given values are once, few, many or a class for expanded clones.

abundance	j_gene	v_gene	d_gene	CDR3nt	CDR3aa
.	TRBJ2-7	TRBV18	.	TGTGCCAGCTCAATGGCCCCAGGGCCTTGGGAGCAGTACTTC	CASSMAPGPWEQYF
.	TRBJ1-1	TRBV7-9	.	TGTGCCAGCAGCTTACCCCAAGGCGGTAGAATTGAAGCTTTCTTT	CASSLPQGGRIEAFF
.	TRBJ2-3	TRBV7-9	TRBD1	TGTGCCAGCAGCTTGCCTACAGGGGGAACGGGCACAGATACGCAGTATTTT	CASSLPTGGTGTDTQYF
.	TRBJ2-1	TRBV14	.	TGTGCCAGCAGCCAAACGGATAACTCCTACAATGAGCAGTTCTTC	CASSQTDNSYNEQFF
.	TRBJ1-2	TRBV28	.	TGTGCCAGCAGAGTGGGAGGGGGTCAGCGGGGCGATAACTATGGCTACACCTTC	CASRVGGGQRGDNYGYTF
.	TRBJ1-2	TRBV12-1	.	TGTGCCAGCAGCCCGGACCGGCCCGAGTGGGGCTACACCTTC	CASSPDRPEWGYTF
.	TRBJ2-5	TRBV6-5	.	TGTGCCTCCCCGCCCCGGGGTTTTAAAAAAGAGACCCAGTACTTC	CASPPRGFKKETQYF
.	TRBJ1-2	TRBV25-1	TRBD1	TGTGCCAGCAGAGGACAGGGACGATCCTATGGCTACACCTTC	CASRGQGRSYGYTF
few	TRBJ1-4	TRBV6-6	.	TGTGCCAGCAGTTTCACCCCCGGGGCTCTTAGTGAAAAACTGTTTTTT	CASSFTPGALSEKLFF
.	TRBJ1-5	TRBV11-2	.	TGTGCCAGCAGCTTGACCAGCGCACAGGGTAGCAATCAGCCCCAGCATTTT	CASSLTSAQGSNQPQHF
few	TRBJ2-1	TRBV5-1	TRBD1	TGCGCCAGCAGTTTAAGACAGGGGTTATCCAACAATGAGCAGTTCTTC	CASSLRQGLSNNEQFF
.	TRBJ2-7	TRBV11-2	TRBD1	TGTGCCAGCAGCTTAGTTGGGACAGTAGGAGAGCAGTACTTC	CASSLVGTVGEQYF
.	TRBJ2-1	TRBV11-3	.	TGTGCCAGCAGCTTAGATTCCCCCGCGAACAATGAGCAGTTCTTC	CASSLDSPANNEQFF
.	TRBJ2-7	TRBV28	.	TGTGCCAGCAGTTTACCGGGTGGGGGTTTGGTCCCCGAGCAGTACTTC	CASSLPGGGLVPEQYF
.	TRBJ1-5	TRBV28	TRBD1	TGTGCCAGCAGTTTTGAGGGACAGGGGAATCAGCCCCAGCATTTT	CASSFEGQGNQPQHF
few	TRBJ1-4	TRBV24-1	.	TGTGCCACCAGTGATAGCAGAAGCGAAAAACTGTTTTTT	CATSDSRSEKLFF
.	TRBJ2-7	TRBV11-3	.	TGTGCCAGCCCCCTGGGGGGGCGAGGCTACGAGCAGTACTTC	CASPLGGRGYEQYF
few	TRBJ2-1	TRBV7-2	.	TGTGCCAGCAGCTTGGTAGTAGCGGCCGACAATGAGCAGTTCTTC	CASSLVVAADNEQFF
.	TRBJ1-1	TRBV4-1	.	TGCGCCAGCAGCCAAGGAACAGTGAAAGCTTTCTTT	CASSQGTVKAFF
once	TRBJ2-5	TRBV30	TRBD1	TGTGCCTGGAGTGTAACCGGCAGGGGCAGGGGGTACCAAGAGACCCAGTACTTC	CAWSVTGRGRGYQETQYF
few	TRBJ1-1	TRBV12-3/TRBV12-4	TRBD1	TGTGCCAGCAGCTTTACAGGGGAGGAAGCTTTCTTT	CASSFTGEEAFF
.	TRBJ1-2	TRBV6-5	.	TGTGCCAGCAGACCCGGCACTCTTATCAGCTACACCTTC	CASRPGTLISYTF
.	TRBJ2-5	TRBV7-9	TRBD2	TGTGCCAGCAGCTTAGTAAGGGAGGGGAGCCAAGAGACCCAGTACTTC	CASSLVREGSQETQYF
once	TRBJ1-5	TRBV27	.	TGTGCCAGCAGCCTCCAGGGGAATCAGCCCCAGCATTTT	CASSLQGNQPQHF
once	TRBJ2-1	TRBV27	.	TGTGCCAGCAGGGAAGGCGGTAGCTCCTACAATGAGCAGTTCTTC	CASREGGSSYNEQFF
.	TRBJ2-1	TRBV4-1	TRBD1	TGCGCCAGCAGCCAAGATGTCGGACAGGGGTGGGATGAGCAGTTCTTC	CASSQDVGQGWDEQFF
few	TRBJ1-5	TRBV28	.	TGTGCCAGCAGTTTGGGCGAATGGATAGGGGGCAATCAGCCCCAGCATTTT	CASSLGEWIGGNQPQHF
once	TRBJ1-5	TRBV4-1	TRBD1	TGCGCCAGCAGCCAAGGGCCGACAGGGGCTGATCAGCCCCAGCATTTT	CASSQGPTGADQPQHF
.	TRBJ2-1	TRBV18	.	TGTGCCAGCGGATCGGACAATGAGCAGTTCTTC	CASGSDNEQFF
.	TRBJ1-5	TRBV3-1/TRBV3-2	.	TGTGCCAGCGGTCCAGGGGTTCAGCCCCAGCATTTT	CASGPGVQPQHF
once	TRBJ1-6	TRBV4-1	.	TGCGCCAGCAGCCAAGTTGTAATAGACTCGAGCTCCTATAATTCACCCCTCCACTTT	CASSQVVIDSSSYNSPLHF
.	TRBJ1-2	TRBV30	.	TGTGCCTGGAGCGTCGGTCAGGGAGCCTATGGCTACACCTTC	CAWSVGQGAYGYTF
.	TRBJ2-2	TRBV28	.	TGTGCCAGCAGTCCTGGGGGACGGACGAACACCGGGGAGCTGTTTTTT	CASSPGGRTNTGELFF
.	TRBJ1-3	TRBV2	TRBD1	TGTGCCAGCACTGGGACAGACACTGGAAACACCATATATTTT	CASTGTDTGNTIYF
.	TRBJ1-2	TRBV5-1	.	TGCGCCAGCAGCCCCGCAGGGACCTTATTCAACTATGGCTACACCTTC	CASSPAGTLFNYGYTF
.	TRBJ1-5	TRBV7-2	.	TGTGCCAGCAGCTTAGGCCAGTTTAGCAATCAGCCCCAGCATTTT	CASSLGQFSNQPQHF
.	TRBJ2-2	TRBV27	.	TGTGCCAGCAGTTTTTGGGCCGGGGAGCTGTTTTTT	CASSFWAGELFF
.	TRBJ1-4	TRBV6-5	TRBD1	TGTGCCAGCACCTCCTTGGGACAGTTTCTGTTTTTT	CASTSLGQFLFF
.	TRBJ1-4	TRBV19	.	TGTGCCAGTAGTAGCTACAGGGTTTCTAATGAAAAACTGTTTTTT	CASSSYRVSNEKLFF
.	TRBJ2-1	TRBV24-1	.	TGTGCCACCAGCTCCCGGGAGTCTATCTACAATGAGCAGTTCTTC	CATSSRESIYNEQFF
.	TRBJ2-7	TRBV30	TRBD1	TGTGCCTGGAGTCGAGGGACAGGGGGCGAGCAGTACTTC	CAWSRGTGGEQYF
.	TRBJ2-2	TRBV30	.	TGTGCCTGGAGTGCCTGGGGGGAGACCGGGGAGCTGTTTTTT	CAWSAWGETGELFF
.	TRBJ1-1	TRBV6-5	.	TGTGCCAGCAGAGCCGGGACCCTGAACACTGAAGCTTTCTTT	CASRAGTLNTEAFF
.	TRBJ2-7	TRBV10-2	.	TGCGCCACCCAACCAGCGGCGTCCTACGAGCAGTACTTC	CATQPAASYEQYF
.	TRBJ2-1	TRBV4-1	TRBD2	TGCGCCAGCAGCCAAGAGCAGGGACTAGCTAGAAATGAGCAGTTCTTC	CASSQEQGLARNEQFF
once	TRBJ2-2	TRBV7-2	.	TGTGCCAGCAGCCCGTCCCCTGGCAGGAACACCGGGGAGCTGTTTTTT	CASSPSPGRNTGELFF
.	TRBJ1-1	TRBV15	TRBD1	TGTGCCATCAGCAGACTGGGACAGGGCACTGAAGCTTTCTTT	CAISRLGQGTEAFF
.	TRBJ1-1	TRBV5-1	TRBD1	TGCGCCAGCAGCGGATGGACAGGGAGTCTGAACACTGAAGCTTTCTTT	CASSGWTGSLNTEAFF
few	TRBJ2-1	TRBV5-1	TRBD2	TGCGCCAGCAGCTTGGACGGGAGGGAATACAATGAGCAGTTCTTC	CASSLDGREYNEQFF
.	TRBJ1-2	TRBV2	.	TGTGCCAGCACAACTTGGACAGCTGTTGGGGGCTACACCTTC	CASTTWTAVGGYTF
.	TRBJ2-1	TRBV10-3	TRBD2	TGTGCCATCAGTGCCGGGACTAGCCTCAATGAGCAGTTCTTC	CAISAGTSLNEQFF
.	TRBJ1-2	TRBV7-2	.	TGTGCCAGCAGCTTGAGTCATAACTATGGCTACACCTTC	CASSLSHNYGYTF
.	TRBJ1-2	TRBV4-1	.	TGCGCCAGCAGCCCGGGGGACTCGACCCGCTACACCTTC	CASSPGDSTRYTF
.	TRBJ1-5	TRBV12-3/TRBV12-4	TRBD1	TGTGCCAGCAGTCCAACGACAGGGGAGCCCCAGCATTTT	CASSPTTGEPQHF
.	TRBJ2-1	TRBV3-1/TRBV3-2	.	TGTGCCAGCAGCCAACTCAATGAGCAGTTCTTC	CASSQLNEQFF
.	TRBJ2-7	TRBV11-2	.	TGTGCCAGCAGCCGGTCAGGACCCTACGAGCAGTACTTC	CASSRSGPYEQYF
.	TRBJ2-3	TRBV4-2	.	TGTGCCAGCAGCCAAGATCCTTGGGTGGGCGGCCTCACAGATACGCAGTATTTT	CASSQDPWVGGLTDTQYF
.	TRBJ1-2	TRBV2	.	TGTGCCAGCAGTGAAGGGCAGTTTGGGGCAGGCTACACCTTC	CASSEGQFGAGYTF